Reported below is one T cell receptor (beta chain). Its antigen is unknown. The sample holds no much larger clone one base away, and base qualities are not on file. V is reduced by 0 bases and J by 8 bases, leaving a spacing of 10 bases between them. From a lookup of the germline V gene, CDR1 and CDR2 are SQVTM and ANQGSEA. The CDR3 holds 12 amino acids from the cysteine to the phenylalanine. The retained sequence is limited to the CDR3, 36 bases, with the frame set at the first base. Instrument on record: Illumina NovaSeq 6000. cDNA libraries for TCRalpha and TCRbeta were prepared by 5'RACE using constant-segment primers, with sample barcodes and unique molecular identifiers added. Trizol reagent was used to extract RNA from every sample. Library amplification was performed in two PCR steps, and a second sample barcode and Illumina TruSeq adapters were introduced in the second step. Sequencing of the libraries was done on an Illumina NovaSeq, producing 2 x 150 bp paired-end reads. The published analysis was carried out like this. Demultiplexing of reads and collapsing into UMI-guided consensus sequences were performed with migec v1.2.7. Using mixcr v2.1.11, UMI consensuses were aligned to TRA and TRB V and J templates and then assembled into clonotypes. A clonotype was counted as expanded or contracted only when both edgeR and NoisET called the clonotype significant, with the noise models trained on biological replicates. For edgeR calls, the cutoffs were a false discovery rate-adjusted p below 0.01 and a log2 fold-change threshold of 1. As an exploratory analysis of dynamics, max-normalized trajectories of the 1000 most abundant clonotypes were examined with PCA combined with hierarchical clustering. Separately sequenced CD4+ and CD8+ repertoires were used to assign a CD4 or CD8 phenotype to each responding clone. TCRdb trimmed the raw reads at Q25, called clones with MiXCR and kept productive beta chains. When rows share a CDR3 protein, they turn into one entry using the most common DNA and genes. TCRdb's processing, not the authors' own work, is the source of the V and J calls. The sample table lists more than 75,000 distinct CDR3 sequences, approximately 25% of them with a count of one. The biggest ten clones account for roughly 39% of the sample.

PBMCs were isolated by Ficoll-Paque density gradient centrifugation. The sample originates from a study of T-cell memory formation after mild COVID-19 (dated by TCRdb to about 2021). In the study overall: TCR sequence clusters from the two donors were found to be largely donor specific. Longitudinal TCRalpha and TCRbeta repertoire sequencing tracked T-cell clones expanding and contracting after mild COVID-19 in a couple of donors. The cohort was made up of two young adult volunteers, one female and one male, who were previously healthy.

Study-wide conclusions, independent of this receptor: Contracting CD4+ clones turned up mainly in the CM and EM memory subsets, whereas EMRA was where CD8+ clones were enriched. Some responding clones were detected in pre-infection memory, which suggested that pre-existing cross-reactive memory T cells had joined the SARS-CoV-2 response. The study included only a couple of mild cases, and larger cohorts that include severe cases with pre-infection samples were judged to be necessary. SARS-CoV-2 specificity was not confirmed for the second-wave clones peaking on day 37. Clones that contracted from day 15 to 85 showed balanced CD4/CD8 phenotypes, whereas a second wave of clones that expanded from day 15 to 37 leaned towards CD4+.

Sequenced input: PBMCs or a T cell subset sorted from them (not recorded which). The chain links TRBV29-1 with TRBJ1-1, with the D gene call left open. This TCR was sampled from a young man who had mild COVID-19 (a few samples of this study predate the infection). The sample titles of this study are shuffled in the database, so cell type and time point are left out; the donor was told from shared clones. At the DNA level, the sequence is TGCAGCGTTGAAGATTGGGTGGGGGAAGCTTTCTTT. Its protein reads: CSVEDWVGEAFF. Where the CDR3 stops, the reference TRBV29-1 and TRBJ1-1 genes take over; the full variable domain is SAVISQKPSRDICQRGTSLTIQCQVDSQVTMMFWYRQQPGQSLTLIATANQGSEATYESGFVIDKFPISRPNLTFSTLTVSNMSPEDSSIYLCSVEDWVGEAFFGQGTRLTVV.